A selection of T cell receptor beta chains follows, all from one sample in a study of identical twins. Each CDR3 protein gets one entry after TCRdb re-called the 5' RACE reads with MiXCR. The sample has about 720,000 distinct CDR3 sequences, less than 10% seen once; the top ten hold approximately 0.94%. Separately, the same data were catalogued under a study of yellow fever vaccine responses in identical twins.

Sequenced: PBMCs. The receptors were sampled from a woman younger than 35 in good health. The CDR3 runs from the conserved cysteine through the conserved F or W. The D gene is left open where the match is weak. A row's size may be missing; if present it is once, few, many or a size class.

TRBV20-1	-	TRBD1	TRBJ2-5	CSAAKKGAGETQYF	TGCAGTGCTGCTAAAAAGGGGGCCGGGGAGACCCAGTACTTC
TRBV6-5	many	-	TRBJ1-1	CASSGSNTEAFF	TGTGCCAGCAGTGGATCGAACACTGAAGCTTTCTTT
TRBV15	many	-	TRBJ2-1	CATSREVGALEQFF	TGTGCCACCAGCAGAGAAGTGGGGGCGCTTGAGCAGTTCTTC
TRBV20-1	few	TRBD2	TRBJ2-5	CSAEGTSGKNVQETQYF	TGCAGTGCAGAAGGGACTAGCGGGAAAAATGTCCAAGAGACCCAGTACTTC
TRBV6-1	-	-	TRBJ1-2	CASRGGELYGYTF	TGTGCCAGCAGAGGGGGGGAACTCTATGGCTACACCTTC
TRBV20-1	few	-	TRBJ1-6	CSARPSGAQGPLHF	TGCAGTGCTAGACCCTCAGGGGCCCAAGGGCCCCTCCACTTT
TRBV20-1	few	-	TRBJ2-3	CSAIARNTDTQYF	TGCAGTGCTATCGCCCGAAACACAGATACGCAGTATTTT
TRBV20-1	many	TRBD2	TRBJ2-1	CSARDPRGGSYNEQFF	TGCAGTGCTAGAGATCCTCGCGGGGGGTCCTACAATGAGCAGTTCTTC
TRBV5-1	-	-	TRBJ2-2	CASSPGIADTGELFF	TGCGCCAGCAGCCCGGGTATAGCCGACACCGGGGAGCTGTTTTTT
TRBV5-1	few	TRBD2	TRBJ2-2	CASSPTGLAITGELFF	TGCGCCAGCAGCCCAACGGGACTAGCCATAACCGGGGAGCTGTTTTTT
TRBV20-1	many	-	TRBJ1-4	CSATRAGREKLFF	TGCAGTGCTACCCGGGCAGGCCGTGAAAAACTGTTTTTT
TRBV7-8	few	-	TRBJ2-7	CASSLALEIYEQYF	TGTGCCAGCAGCTTAGCGTTAGAGATTTACGAGCAGTACTTC
TRBV20-1	few	TRBD1	TRBJ2-7	CSPRPGQGYEQYF	TGCAGTCCCCGACCGGGACAGGGCTACGAGCAGTACTTC
TRBV7-2	-	TRBD1	TRBJ2-3	CASSLARQGPTDTQYF	TGTGCCAGCAGCTTAGCCCGACAGGGTCCGACAGATACGCAGTATTTT
TRBV3-1	-	-	TRBJ1-1	CASSPAGAMNTEAFF	TGTGCCAGCAGCCCAGCAGGAGCCATGAACACTGAAGCTTTCTTT
TRBV27	many	-	TRBJ2-3	CASGGTGGVTDTQYF	TGTGCCAGCGGGGGTACAGGGGGGGTTACAGATACGCAGTATTTT
TRBV29-1	once	TRBD1	TRBJ2-3	CSVVGTGSTDTQYF	TGCAGCGTTGTGGGGACAGGGAGTACAGATACGCAGTATTTT
TRBV20-1	-	TRBD2	TRBJ2-3	CSAISTGGPPDTQYF	TGCAGTGCTATCTCTACGGGAGGGCCCCCAGATACGCAGTATTTT
TRBV4-3	-	TRBD2	TRBJ2-7	CASSQYIAGSYEQYF	TGCGCCAGCAGCCAATACATAGCGGGAAGCTACGAGCAGTACTTC
TRBV20-1	-	TRBD2	TRBJ2-3	CSARGLGIDTQYF	TGCAGTGCTAGGGGACTAGGGATAGATACGCAGTATTTT
TRBV12-3/TRBV12-4	many	-	TRBJ2-5	CASSFSQQETQYF	TGTGCCAGCAGTTTCAGTCAGCAAGAGACCCAGTACTTC
TRBV12-3/TRBV12-4	many	TRBD1	TRBJ2-2	CASSPTGYNTGELFF	TGTGCCAGCAGTCCGACAGGGTACAACACCGGGGAGCTGTTTTTT
TRBV29-1	many	TRBD1	TRBJ2-7	CSVEVPISGTDSYEQYF	TGCAGCGTTGAAGTTCCAATCTCCGGGACAGATTCCTACGAGCAGTACTTC
TRBV29-1	-	-	TRBJ1-1	CSVDGGGNTEAFF	TGCAGCGTTGATGGGGGGGGAAACACTGAAGCTTTCTTT
TRBV20-1	few	-	TRBJ2-7	CSASPTGSPYEQYF	TGCAGTGCTAGCCCAACAGGGTCTCCCTACGAGCAGTACTTC
TRBV6-1	-	-	TRBJ2-1	CASSGPQDSTFNEQFF	TGTGCCAGCAGTGGACCGCAGGATTCCACTTTCAATGAGCAGTTCTTC
TRBV29-1	-	TRBD1	TRBJ2-2	CSALLGTGSSGELFF	TGCAGCGCCCTGTTGGGGACAGGCTCTTCTGGGGAGCTGTTTTTT